This T cell receptor beta chain was found in a study of blood T cell repertoires in COVID-19. Germline CDR1 is SGHRS and CDR2 is YFSETQ. Losses at the gene ends were 4 bases for V and 8 bases for J; bases not matched to a gene: 2. The CDR3 is made up of 13 amino acids. Libraries were prepared by immunoSEQ multiplex PCR; TCRdb keeps only in-frame clonotypes and omits some of them. This table has some 60,000 clones, about 86% appearing once. This clone was seen a handful of times. This TCR came from an older man with COVID-19, enrolled during active disease. Sequencing was performed on peripheral blood. The gene calls are TRBV5-1 and TRBJ1-4, with 10 positions matching TRBD1. Here the CDR3 reads CASSQGQGEKLFF. As DNA, the CDR3 is TGCGCCAGCAGCCAGGGACAGGGGGAAAAACTGTTTTTT.